The clone carrying this T cell receptor beta chain has more than one count but fewer than ten. Sequencing of TCR beta covered CD8+ and CD4+ T cells obtained from blood. Relapsing-remitting disease, either stable or active, was present in the treatment-naive patients who were the multiple sclerosis controls. This entry belongs to a study of CD8 T cells in Susac syndrome. The RNA input was roughly 0.45 to 1 ug, and it was reverse transcribed with random hexamers. The amplification used immunoSEQ multiplex PCR on TCR beta CDR3; it spanned 54 Vbeta and 13 Jbeta. TCRdb ran MiXCR on the immunoSEQ multiplex PCR reads and lists one entry per CDR3 protein. Seen here are about 210,000 distinct CDR3 sequences, approximately 95% observed once, and the top ten hold roughly 0.1%. CDR1 and CDR2 (germline): MNHEY, SMNVEV (reference sequence). Trimming took off 3 bases at V and 1 base at J, with 7 bases between the two ends. The CDR3 spans 14 residues.

The TCR was taken from a human donor with multiple sclerosis. The chain has TRBV27 and TRBJ2-4; TRBD1 is a possible D gene (6 bases). Sequencing was performed on CD4+ T cells from PBMCs. This CDR3 is CASSFQGAKNIQYF. The DNA of the CDR3 is TGTGCCAGCAGTTTTCAGGGGGCCAAAAACATTCAGTACTTC.